Listed below are T cell receptor beta chains from one sample, sequenced in a study of T cell repertoires in cytomegalovirus infection. In TCRdb, the reads were re-called with MiXCR into one record per CDR3 protein. This table holds about 260,000 distinct CDR3 sequences, approximately 8.3% found once. Input material: PBMCs. The receptors shown here come from a human donor in good health (CMV status not recorded). Some clones in this sample may be carry-over from other donors' samples. The CDR3 runs from the conserved cysteine through the conserved F or W. A D gene is named only where the DNA matches it firmly. The size field is filled for only some rows; it gives once, few, many or a size class.

J	size	V	D	DNA	CDR3
TRBJ2-3	many	TRBV7-6	TRBD1	TGTGCCAGCAGCTTAGAGGGCAGGGGGACAGATACGCAGTATTTT	CASSLEGRGTDTQYF
TRBJ1-1	-	TRBV6-5	-	TGTGCCAGCAGTTATTTAGGGGTATTTGGCACTGAAGCTTTCTTT	CASSYLGVFGTEAFF
TRBJ2-2	many	TRBV11-2	-	TGTGCCAGCAGCTTAGGGCGGACCCCGAACACCGGGGAGCTGTTTTTT	CASSLGRTPNTGELFF
TRBJ2-3	many	TRBV7-2	-	TGTGCCAGCAGCTTAGCGGGTCTGCGAGATACGCAGTATTTT	CASSLAGLRDTQYF
TRBJ2-5	many	TRBV28	-	TGTGCCAGCAGGAGGGGTAATCGCCCAGAGACCCAGTACTTC	CASRRGNRPETQYF
TRBJ2-1	many	TRBV4-3	TRBD1	TGCGCCAGCAGCCTATTCACAGGGGGGAATGAGCAGTTCTTC	CASSLFTGGNEQFF
TRBJ1-6	many	TRBV7-8	-	TGTGCCAGCACCCTAGGGACGCTAAGAGGTTCACCCCTCCACTTT	CASTLGTLRGSPLHF
TRBJ2-1	many	TRBV7-2	TRBD2	TGTGCCAGCAGCAGCACTAGCGGGAGTTTTCATGAGCAGTTCTTC	CASSSTSGSFHEQFF
TRBJ2-1	-	TRBV6-2/TRBV6-3	-	TGTGCCAGCAGTTACTGGTCCTACAATGAGCAGTTCTTC	CASSYWSYNEQFF
TRBJ2-7	few	TRBV7-8	TRBD1	TGTGCCAGCAGCCCCCCCGGGACAGGGAGAGAGCAGTACTTC	CASSPPGTGREQYF
TRBJ1-2	few	TRBV20-1	-	TGCAGTGCTAGTGCAGACCCCTATGGCTACACCTTC	CSASADPYGYTF
TRBJ2-3	few	TRBV7-2	-	TGTGCCAGCAGCGCTCTCGGGGGCCCCCGCACAGATACGCAGTATTTT	CASSALGGPRTDTQYF
TRBJ2-1	-	TRBV29-1	-	TGCAGCGTAAAAAACAATGAGCAGTTCTTC	CSVKNNEQFF
TRBJ1-6	-	TRBV14	-	TGTGCCAGCAGCCCTGCTCGAAGGTCGTATTCGGGTAATTCACCCCTCCACTTT	CASSPARRSYSGNSPLHF
TRBJ1-4	many	TRBV7-8	-	TGTGCCAGCAGTCCTTCAGGGGCCAAAACTGAAAAACTGTTTTTT	CASSPSGAKTEKLFF
TRBJ2-2	many	TRBV7-2	-	TGTGCCAGCAGCTCAAGATCTGGGAACACCGGGGAGCTGTTTTTT	CASSSRSGNTGELFF
TRBJ2-3	many	TRBV7-4	TRBD2	TGTGCCAGCAGCTTTCTAGCGGGGGTAGATACGCAGTATTTT	CASSFLAGVDTQYF
TRBJ1-2	-	TRBV28	TRBD1	TGTGCCAGCAGTTTGTCGGACAGGCGGGGCTACACCTTC	CASSLSDRRGYTF
TRBJ2-6	-	TRBV7-9	-	TGTGCCAGCTCCTTCCCTGGGGCCAACGTCCTGACTTTC	CASSFPGANVLTF
TRBJ2-3	many	TRBV6-5	-	TGTGCCAGCAAACAGGGACCAGATACGCAGTATTTT	CASKQGPDTQYF
TRBJ1-3	-	TRBV6-5	-	TGTGCCAGCAGTTACGACAGGTTGCCGGGAAACACCATATATTTT	CASSYDRLPGNTIYF
TRBJ2-2	many	TRBV7-2	TRBD2	TGTGCCAGCAGCCTAGCGGTGTACACCGGGGAGCTGTTTTTT	CASSLAVYTGELFF
TRBJ2-3	-	TRBV5-1	-	TGCGCCAGCACGCCAGGTGGAGATACGCAGTATTTT	CASTPGGDTQYF
TRBJ2-5	few	TRBV7-2	-	TGTGCCAGCAGCTTAGCGATAGAGAAGACCCAGTACTTC	CASSLAIEKTQYF
TRBJ2-4	-	TRBV5-4	TRBD2	TGTGCCAGCAGCCGGACTAGCGGGGGGGCATCGGCCAAAAACATTCAGTACTTC	CASSRTSGGASAKNIQYF
TRBJ1-1	many	TRBV14	-	TGTGCCAGCAGCCCCACGGTCGGTTTAAGACTCTTT	CASSPTVGLRLF
TRBJ1-2	many	TRBV4-2	-	TGTGCCAGCAGCCAAGTGTCAGACGCCTATGGCTACACCTTC	CASSQVSDAYGYTF
TRBJ2-2	many	TRBV28	-	TGTGCCAGCAGTTTGCTCGAGGGGACCGGGGAGCTGTTTTTT	CASSLLEGTGELFF
TRBJ2-1	many	TRBV7-2	-	TGTGCCAGCAGCCGGGGACGGGAGCAGGGTGAGCAGTTCTTC	CASSRGREQGEQFF
TRBJ1-1	-	TRBV20-1	TRBD1	TGCAGTGCTTCTACTCGGACAGGGACTGAAGCTTTCTTT	CSASTRTGTEAFF
TRBJ1-2	-	TRBV29-1	-	TGCAGCGTTGCCCCTGGGTATGGTGGCTACACCTTC	CSVAPGYGGYTF
TRBJ1-1	-	TRBV4-2	-	TGTGCCAGCAGCCAGGACCGCAGGGGGAACACTGAAGCTTTCTTT	CASSQDRRGNTEAFF
TRBJ2-1	many	TRBV5-3	TRBD2	TGTGCCAGCAGCTCGGGGGGGGTAGAGAATGAGCAGTTCTTC	CASSSGGVENEQFF
TRBJ2-7	many	TRBV4-1	TRBD1	TGCGCCAGCAGCCAAGATCTTTGGACAGGGAATTCCTACGAGCAGTACTTC	CASSQDLWTGNSYEQYF
TRBJ2-5	many	TRBV7-3	TRBD1	TGTGCCAGCAGCCCTCTTCCCGGACAGGGGGAGACCCAGTACTTC	CASSPLPGQGETQYF
TRBJ1-2	-	TRBV20-1	-	TGCAGTGCCCCGGCTGACCTTGCCTATGGCTACACCTTC	CSAPADLAYGYTF
TRBJ1-6	many	TRBV7-2	TRBD1	TGTGCCAGCAGCTTGATACAGGGGGATAATTCACCCCTCCACTTT	CASSLIQGDNSPLHF
TRBJ2-1	-	TRBV18	-	TGTGCCAGCTCCACGCAGGAGGAAGCCCGGCAGTTCTTC	CASSTQEEARQFF
TRBJ1-2	-	TRBV5-4	-	TGTGCCAGCAGCACCGGGACGGACTCCTATGGCTACACCTTC	CASSTGTDSYGYTF
TRBJ2-7	-	TRBV19	-	TGTGCCAGTAGTTCCGCGGGGATGTCCTACGAGCAGTACTTC	CASSSAGMSYEQYF
TRBJ1-2	-	TRBV19	TRBD1	TGTGCCAGTAGTACTCAAGGGGACAGCCTATCCCATGGCTACACCTTC	CASSTQGDSLSHGYTF
TRBJ1-5	many	TRBV7-2	TRBD1	TGTGCCAGCAGCTGGGGGGACAGTAGCAATCAGCCCCAGCATTTT	CASSWGDSSNQPQHF
TRBJ2-7	-	TRBV18	-	TGTGCCAGCTCACAGGTATCCACCCTTCCCCACGAGCAGTACTTC	CASSQVSTLPHEQYF
TRBJ1-4	many	TRBV7-2	TRBD1	TGTGCCAGCAGCTTGGGGTGGGGGACAGTTAATGAAAAACTGTTTTTT	CASSLGWGTVNEKLFF
TRBJ1-1	-	TRBV5-6	TRBD1	TGTGCCAGCAGCTCGATGGGGACAGCCATCGAAGCTTTCTTT	CASSSMGTAIEAFF
TRBJ1-3	medium-sized	TRBV7-2	-	TGTGCCAGCAGCTTAGGTTCTGGAAACACCATATATTTT	CASSLGSGNTIYF
TRBJ2-6	many	TRBV19	TRBD1	TGTGCCAGTAGCATCATCAGGGGGCTTTCATCTGGGGCCAACGTCCTGACTTTC	CASSIIRGLSSGANVLTF
TRBJ1-5	-	TRBV6-2/TRBV6-3	TRBD1	TGTGCCAGCAGTTCCCGGGACAGGGGCGAACAGCCCCAGCATTTT	CASSSRDRGEQPQHF